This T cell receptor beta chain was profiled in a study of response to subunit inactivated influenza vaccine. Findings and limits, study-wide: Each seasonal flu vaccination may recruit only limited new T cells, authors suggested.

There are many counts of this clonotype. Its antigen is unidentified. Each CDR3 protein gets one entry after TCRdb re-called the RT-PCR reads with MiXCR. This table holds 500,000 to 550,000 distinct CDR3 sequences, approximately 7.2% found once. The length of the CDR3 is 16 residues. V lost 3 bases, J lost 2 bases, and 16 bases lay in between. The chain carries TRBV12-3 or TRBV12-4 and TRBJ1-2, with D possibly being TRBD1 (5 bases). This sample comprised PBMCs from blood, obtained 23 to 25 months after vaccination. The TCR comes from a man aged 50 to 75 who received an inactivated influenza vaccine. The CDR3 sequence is CASSFGTSGPNYGYTF. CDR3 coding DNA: TGTGCCAGCAGTTTTGGGACGTCGGGACCCAACTATGGCTACACCTTC.